This is a list of T cell receptor beta chains from one sample in a study of cytomegalovirus exposure and HLA in healthy donors. The repertoire was sequenced with immunoSEQ multiplex PCR; TCRdb's copy has only in-frame clones and lacks some. The sample has 110,000 to 150,000 clones, roughly 80% seen once. The material sequenced was PBMCs. These receptors came from a male donor in good health and CMV-seronegative. CDR3s include the opening cysteine and the closing phenylalanine or tryptophan.

v_call: TRBV10-3
j_call: TRBJ1-4
cdr3_aa: CAISPGQGVSNEKLFF

v_call: TRBV20-1
j_call: TRBJ1-2
cdr3_aa: CSADRGYGYTF

v_call: TRBV11-2
j_call: TRBJ1-1
cdr3_aa: CASGGVNTEAFF

v_call: TRBV4-3
j_call: -
cdr3_aa: CASSQLTNYEQYF

v_call: TRBV30
j_call: TRBJ2-1
cdr3_aa: CAWRPGLAGNKEQFF

v_call: TRBV5-4
j_call: TRBJ1-1
cdr3_aa: CASIIPGGTEAFF

v_call: TRBV28
j_call: TRBJ1-4
cdr3_aa: CASSSPAGVNEKLFF

v_call: TRBV25-1
j_call: TRBJ2-7
cdr3_aa: CASSDGLGAYEQYF

v_call: TRBV11-3
j_call: TRBJ2-1
cdr3_aa: CASSSRAEGLNEQFF

v_call: TRBV5-1
j_call: TRBJ2-1
cdr3_aa: CASSLVQGAHQEQFF

v_call: TRBV5-4
j_call: TRBJ1-1
cdr3_aa: CASTFWGGGYTEAFF

v_call: TRBV4-2
j_call: TRBJ2-5
cdr3_aa: CASSQDRAAGGETQYF

v_call: TRBV2
j_call: TRBJ2-3
cdr3_aa: CASSRYSGRTDTQYF

v_call: TRBV6-5
j_call: TRBJ2-7
cdr3_aa: CASSVETGGGNEQYF

v_call: TRBV29-1
j_call: TRBJ2-7
cdr3_aa: CSAGTGATHEQYF

v_call: TRBV7-8
j_call: TRBJ2-1
cdr3_aa: CASSPGTGNEQFF

v_call: TRBV9
j_call: TRBJ2-1
cdr3_aa: CASSEGMEASGRGEQFF

v_call: TRBV7-6
j_call: TRBJ2-1
cdr3_aa: CASSLLQGAYNEQFF

v_call: TRBV11-1
j_call: TRBJ2-1
cdr3_aa: CASSLRPGSGSNEQFF

v_call: TRBV5-6
j_call: TRBJ2-2
cdr3_aa: CASSRTGVTGELFF

v_call: TRBV19
j_call: TRBJ1-5
cdr3_aa: CASRHSSFNQPQHF

v_call: TRBV7-9
j_call: TRBJ2-5
cdr3_aa: CSSSLSGGPRETQYF

v_call: TRBV5-1
j_call: TRBJ2-3
cdr3_aa: CASSFEDTQYF

v_call: TRBV7-6
j_call: TRBJ1-2
cdr3_aa: CASRGGDYGYTF

v_call: TRBV7-7
j_call: TRBJ2-7
cdr3_aa: CASSPPYEQYF

v_call: TRBV7-9
j_call: TRBJ2-5
cdr3_aa: CASSLLDQETQYF

v_call: TRBV6-5
j_call: TRBJ2-7
cdr3_aa: CASSRGYEQYF

v_call: TRBV7-9
j_call: TRBJ1-4
cdr3_aa: CSSSLDRADEKLFF

v_call: TRBV15
j_call: TRBJ2-7
cdr3_aa: CATSRDRVEQYF

v_call: TRBV5-1
j_call: TRBJ1-6
cdr3_aa: CASSLDGSYNSPLHF

v_call: TRBV9
j_call: TRBJ2-5
cdr3_aa: CASSVAQGAQETQYF

v_call: TRBV6-1
j_call: TRBJ1-1
cdr3_aa: CASRGGTPTEAFF

v_call: TRBV12-5
j_call: TRBJ1-5
cdr3_aa: CASGLGSSNQPQHF

v_call: TRBV15
j_call: TRBJ2-2
cdr3_aa: CATSREYYIIAGGPITGELFF

v_call: TRBV10-3
j_call: TRBJ2-1
cdr3_aa: CAIGEAGGQGEQFF

v_call: TRBV6-5
j_call: TRBJ2-1
cdr3_aa: CASSYYQGAYNEQFF

v_call: TRBV7-9
j_call: TRBJ2-2
cdr3_aa: CASSLVGRDTGELFF

v_call: TRBV7-2
j_call: TRBJ1-6
cdr3_aa: CASSLGTLFWNSPLHF

v_call: TRBV6-1
j_call: TRBJ1-2
cdr3_aa: CASSENRRYGYTF

v_call: TRBV7-2
j_call: TRBJ2-2
cdr3_aa: CASSSIGTASNTGELFF

v_call: TRBV13
j_call: -
cdr3_aa: CASSPRGHYEQYF

v_call: TRBV5-1
j_call: TRBJ1-2
cdr3_aa: CASSPEGANYGYTF

v_call: TRBV7-3
j_call: TRBJ2-3
cdr3_aa: CASSPQPPGLAGRDTQYF

v_call: TRBV30
j_call: TRBJ2-7
cdr3_aa: CAWSADRGHYEQYF

v_call: TRBV12-5
j_call: TRBJ1-2
cdr3_aa: CASGLVPVGAYHYGYTF

v_call: TRBV4-1
j_call: TRBJ2-5
cdr3_aa: CASSDGTSVETQYF

v_call: TRBV7-9
j_call: TRBJ2-2
cdr3_aa: CASSDGLAAGELFF

v_call: TRBV6-6
j_call: TRBJ1-2
cdr3_aa: CASTRGQGTYGYTF

v_call: TRBV11-2
j_call: TRBJ2-3
cdr3_aa: CASSLSGTSFTDTQYF

v_call: TRBV9
j_call: TRBJ2-5
cdr3_aa: CASSATSAPEIGETQYF

v_call: TRBV9
j_call: TRBJ2-1
cdr3_aa: CASGRGGRYNEQFF

v_call: TRBV2
j_call: TRBJ1-5
cdr3_aa: CASRGQQGAVIQPQHF

v_call: TRBV19
j_call: TRBJ2-1
cdr3_aa: CASRTGEFNEQFF

v_call: TRBV30
j_call: TRBJ1-1
cdr3_aa: CAWRTQKNTEAFF

v_call: TRBV5-1
j_call: TRBJ2-1
cdr3_aa: CASSFEWPVEGEQFF

v_call: TRBV7-2
j_call: TRBJ2-2
cdr3_aa: CASSLFLQGNTGELFF